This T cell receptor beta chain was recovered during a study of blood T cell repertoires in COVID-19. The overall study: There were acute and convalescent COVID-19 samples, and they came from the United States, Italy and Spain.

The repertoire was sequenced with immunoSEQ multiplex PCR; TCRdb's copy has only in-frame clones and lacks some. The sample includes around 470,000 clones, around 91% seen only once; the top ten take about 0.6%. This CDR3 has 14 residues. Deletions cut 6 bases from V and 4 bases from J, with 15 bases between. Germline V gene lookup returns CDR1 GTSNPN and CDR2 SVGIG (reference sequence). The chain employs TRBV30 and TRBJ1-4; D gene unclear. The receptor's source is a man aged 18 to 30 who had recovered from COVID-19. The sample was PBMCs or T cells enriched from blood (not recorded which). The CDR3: CACPSRVYNEKLFF. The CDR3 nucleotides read TGTGCCTGCCCAAGTCGAGTGTATAATGAAAAACTGTTTTTT.